A selection of T cell receptor beta chains follows, all from one sample in a study of cytomegalovirus exposure and HLA in healthy donors. Method: immunoSEQ multiplex PCR; TCRdb's copy keeps in-frame clones and lacks some. The sample totals some 200,000 clones. The sequencing sample was made of PBMCs. These receptors were taken from a boy younger than 18 in good health and CMV-seronegative. The CDR3 runs from the conserved cysteine through the conserved F or W. The order of the fields is J gene, D gene, V gene, CDR3 DNA, CDR3 protein. D genes are given only for firm matches.

J gene: TRBJ2-1; D gene: TRBD2; V gene: TRBV7-3; CDR3 DNA: TGTGCCAGCAGCCGGTCGAGCGGGGGGGCTAATGAGCAGTTCTTC; CDR3 protein: CASSRSSGGANEQFF
J gene: TRBJ2-7; D gene: -; V gene: TRBV6-1; CDR3 DNA: TGTGCCAGCTGTGTTGGCGGGCTTTACGAGCAGTACTTC; CDR3 protein: CASCVGGLYEQYF
J gene: TRBJ2-1; D gene: -; V gene: TRBV6-5; CDR3 DNA: TGTGCCAGCAGTTACTCGAATACTCCCAATGAGCAGTTCTTC; CDR3 protein: CASSYSNTPNEQFF
J gene: TRBJ1-1; D gene: TRBD1; V gene: TRBV5-4; CDR3 DNA: TGTGCCAGCAGCCTCAACGACAGGGCGGTCGAAGCTTTCTTT; CDR3 protein: CASSLNDRAVEAFF
J gene: TRBJ1-6; D gene: TRBD1; V gene: TRBV6-5; CDR3 DNA: TGTGCCAGCTATCAACCCGGGACAGGGAATTCACCCCTCCACTTT; CDR3 protein: CASYQPGTGNSPLHF
J gene: TRBJ2-7; D gene: -; V gene: TRBV21-1; CDR3 DNA: TGTGCCAGCAGCAGACGGGAACAGGGGGCGACTACCTACGAGCAGTACTTC; CDR3 protein: CASSRREQGATTYEQYF
J gene: TRBJ1-1; D gene: -; V gene: TRBV9; CDR3 DNA: TGTGCCAGCAGCGAAAGAAATGAGGTGAACACTGAAGCTTTCTTT; CDR3 protein: CASSERNEVNTEAFF
J gene: TRBJ2-7; D gene: TRBD2; V gene: TRBV30; CDR3 DNA: TGTGCCTGGAGCGTGATAGCGGGGGGGCCAGAGCAGTACTTC; CDR3 protein: CAWSVIAGGPEQYF
J gene: TRBJ2-1; D gene: TRBD2; V gene: TRBV5-4; CDR3 DNA: TGTGCCAGCAGCCCCCACCAGCCACTAGCGGGGCTTTACAATGAGCAGTTCTTC; CDR3 protein: CASSPHQPLAGLYNEQFF
J gene: TRBJ1-6; D gene: TRBD1; V gene: TRBV6-5; CDR3 DNA: TGTGCCAGCAGTTACGGGGACAGGGCAAATTCACCCCTCCACTTT; CDR3 protein: CASSYGDRANSPLHF
J gene: TRBJ2-1; D gene: TRBD2; V gene: TRBV6-4; CDR3 DNA: TGTGCCAGCAGCGCCTCCCCCGGGACTAGCGGGGAGCAGTTCTTC; CDR3 protein: CASSASPGTSGEQFF
J gene: TRBJ1-1; D gene: -; V gene: TRBV18; CDR3 DNA: TGTGCCAGCTCACCGGCCCTGAACACTGAAGCTTTCTTT; CDR3 protein: CASSPALNTEAFF
J gene: TRBJ2-1; D gene: TRBD2; V gene: TRBV4-2; CDR3 DNA: TGTGCCAGCAGCCAAGAGCTAGCGGGGGGGGCTACCAATGAGCAGTTCTTC; CDR3 protein: CASSQELAGGATNEQFF
J gene: TRBJ2-7; D gene: -; V gene: TRBV4-1; CDR3 DNA: TGCGCCAGCAGCCCCAGGGCCCCCTACGAGCAGTACTTC; CDR3 protein: CASSPRAPYEQYF
J gene: TRBJ2-7; D gene: -; V gene: TRBV6-1; CDR3 DNA: TGTGCCAGCAGGAACCGGGACACGGAATACTACGAGCAGTACTTC; CDR3 protein: CASRNRDTEYYEQYF
J gene: TRBJ2-3; D gene: TRBD1; V gene: TRBV5-8; CDR3 DNA: TGTGCCAGCAGCTCGGACAGGGATGGAACAGATACGCAGTATTTT; CDR3 protein: CASSSDRDGTDTQYF
J gene: TRBJ2-3; D gene: TRBD2; V gene: TRBV7-2; CDR3 DNA: TGTGCCGCCTCGACTAGCGGCCGGGGTGGGGATACGCAGTATTTT; CDR3 protein: CAASTSGRGGDTQYF
J gene: TRBJ2-7; D gene: TRBD1; V gene: TRBV18; CDR3 DNA: TGTGCCAGCTCACCATTGGCCACCGGGACAGGGCTTACGGAGCAGTACTTC; CDR3 protein: CASSPLATGTGLTEQYF
J gene: TRBJ1-1; D gene: -; V gene: TRBV5-5; CDR3 DNA: TGTGCCAGCCTCGGAGGGGCGGACACTGAAGCTTTCTTT; CDR3 protein: CASLGGADTEAFF
J gene: TRBJ1-4; D gene: TRBD1; V gene: TRBV7-8; CDR3 DNA: TGTGCCAGCAGCCCCAAAAGGACAGGGGATGAAAAACTGTTTTTT; CDR3 protein: CASSPKRTGDEKLFF
J gene: TRBJ2-7; D gene: TRBD1; V gene: TRBV7-3; CDR3 DNA: TGTGCCAGCAGCCAAAACGGGGCAGGGGGCGAGCAGTACTTC; CDR3 protein: CASSQNGAGGEQYF
J gene: TRBJ1-1; D gene: -; V gene: TRBV6-5; CDR3 DNA: TGTGCCAGCAACCCGGCAGAGGGTTTTAAAGCTTTCTTT; CDR3 protein: CASNPAEGFKAFF
J gene: TRBJ2-1; D gene: TRBD2; V gene: TRBV19; CDR3 DNA: TGTGCCAGTAGTAGCCTAGCGGGGGGAGCCTACAATGAGCAGTTCTTC; CDR3 protein: CASSSLAGGAYNEQFF
J gene: TRBJ1-5; D gene: -; V gene: TRBV2; CDR3 DNA: TGTGCCAGCAGTGAAGCGCGTCAAGGGGCTCACTTCAATCAGCCCCAGCATTTT; CDR3 protein: CASSEARQGAHFNQPQHF
J gene: TRBJ1-5; D gene: -; V gene: TRBV7-9; CDR3 DNA: TGTGCCAGCAGCTTAGAAGCAGGAGCAGGGCAGCCCCAGCATTTT; CDR3 protein: CASSLEAGAGQPQHF
J gene: TRBJ2-5; D gene: TRBD2; V gene: TRBV7-7; CDR3 DNA: TGTGCCAGCAGCCCTGCGGGTCCGGGGGGCCAAGAGACCCAGTACTTC; CDR3 protein: CASSPAGPGGQETQYF
J gene: TRBJ1-6; D gene: TRBD1; V gene: TRBV27; CDR3 DNA: TGTGCCAGCAGTTTTCTCAGGGGGACAGGGGGCCCTAATTCACCCCTCCACTTT; CDR3 protein: CASSFLRGTGGPNSPLHF
J gene: TRBJ2-5; D gene: TRBD2; V gene: TRBV4-2; CDR3 DNA: TGTGCCAGCAGCCAGCCTTCTAGCGGGGGGGTCCAAGAGACCCAGTACTTC; CDR3 protein: CASSQPSSGGVQETQYF
J gene: TRBJ2-7; D gene: TRBD2; V gene: TRBV10-3; CDR3 DNA: TGTGCCATCGGAGTAGCGGGGGGGTCCTCCTACGAGCAGTACTTC; CDR3 protein: CAIGVAGGSSYEQYF
J gene: TRBJ2-1; D gene: TRBD2; V gene: TRBV6-5; CDR3 DNA: TGTGCCAGCAGTTACTCAGCGAGCGGGGTAGGGATCTTC; CDR3 protein: CASSYSASGVGIF
J gene: TRBJ1-1; D gene: TRBD1; V gene: TRBV5-1; CDR3 DNA: TGCGCCAGCGGCCCGGGACAGTCGAACACTGAAGCTTTCTTT; CDR3 protein: CASGPGQSNTEAFF
J gene: TRBJ1-6; D gene: -; V gene: TRBV19; CDR3 DNA: TGTGCCAGTAGTTCGGGACTGTCGAATTCACCCCTCCACTTT; CDR3 protein: CASSSGLSNSPLHF
J gene: TRBJ2-7; D gene: -; V gene: TRBV6-6; CDR3 DNA: TGTGCCAGCAGTTACTCGGGGCTAGGCTCCTACGAGCAGTACTTC; CDR3 protein: CASSYSGLGSYEQYF
J gene: TRBJ2-7; D gene: TRBD1; V gene: TRBV11-1; CDR3 DNA: TGTGCCAGCAGCTTAGAGCCACAGGGGGCCCACGAGCAGTACTTC; CDR3 protein: CASSLEPQGAHEQYF
J gene: TRBJ2-1; D gene: TRBD1; V gene: TRBV5-1; CDR3 DNA: TGCGCCAGCAGCCCTCTAACGGGACAGGGCAATGAGCAGTTCTTC; CDR3 protein: CASSPLTGQGNEQFF
J gene: TRBJ2-3; D gene: -; V gene: TRBV7-8; CDR3 DNA: TGTGCCAGCAGCCAAAGTAGCATGGCTAGCCAGTATTTT; CDR3 protein: CASSQSSMASQYF
J gene: TRBJ2-1; D gene: -; V gene: TRBV9; CDR3 DNA: TGTGCCAGCAGCGTAGCGGTTACGAGCTCCTACAATGAGCAGTTCTTC; CDR3 protein: CASSVAVTSSYNEQFF
J gene: TRBJ1-3; D gene: TRBD1; V gene: TRBV2; CDR3 DNA: TGTGCCAGCAGGTCTCGGACAGGAAAGGAGATAAGAGGGTTGACCATATATTTT; CDR3 protein: CASRSRTGKEIRGLTIYF
J gene: TRBJ1-1; D gene: -; V gene: TRBV6-6; CDR3 DNA: TGTGGAGCAGGGAACACTGAAGCTTTCTTT; CDR3 protein: CGAGNTEAFF
J gene: TRBJ2-3; D gene: TRBD2; V gene: TRBV27; CDR3 DNA: TGTGCCAGCAGTTGGGGCGGGGGGGCCCCAGATACGCAGTATTTT; CDR3 protein: CASSWGGGAPDTQYF
J gene: TRBJ2-3; D gene: TRBD2; V gene: TRBV5-1; CDR3 DNA: TGCGCCAGCAGCTTGACTAGCGGGGGAAGCACAGATACGCAGTATTTT; CDR3 protein: CASSLTSGGSTDTQYF
J gene: TRBJ1-2; D gene: TRBD1; V gene: TRBV7-9; CDR3 DNA: TGTGCCAGCAGCTTTACCGACAGGGACGGCTACACCTTC; CDR3 protein: CASSFTDRDGYTF
J gene: TRBJ1-1; D gene: -; V gene: TRBV30; CDR3 DNA: TGTGCCTGGAGTGTACTCCCCTTAATGAACACTGAAGCTTTCTTT; CDR3 protein: CAWSVLPLMNTEAFF
J gene: TRBJ2-1; D gene: -; V gene: TRBV28; CDR3 DNA: TGTGCCAGCAGTTCTCACTTAAGTGACAGCTCCTACAATGAGCAGTTCTTC; CDR3 protein: CASSSHLSDSSYNEQFF
J gene: TRBJ1-6; D gene: -; V gene: TRBV4-1; CDR3 DNA: TGCGCCAGCAGCCAACCGACAGCTACCTTACAAAATTCACCCCTCCACTTT; CDR3 protein: CASSQPTATLQNSPLHF
J gene: TRBJ2-3; D gene: -; V gene: TRBV7-8; CDR3 DNA: TGTGCCAGCAGCTTGGTTGGGGGGGCGAGCACAGATACGCAGTATTTT; CDR3 protein: CASSLVGGASTDTQYF
J gene: TRBJ2-3; D gene: -; V gene: TRBV7-9; CDR3 DNA: TGTGCCAGCAGGCCAGGGGCGAGCCAGGATACGCAGTATTTT; CDR3 protein: CASRPGASQDTQYF
J gene: TRBJ2-5; D gene: -; V gene: TRBV5-4; CDR3 DNA: TGTGCCAGCAGCTCCGCGACGCAAAGTCCGGGAGTCGTACAAGAGACCCAGTACTTC; CDR3 protein: CASSSATQSPGVVQETQYF
J gene: TRBJ2-1; D gene: -; V gene: TRBV2; CDR3 DNA: TGTGCCAGCAGTGACGGACAGTACAATGAGCAGTTCTTC; CDR3 protein: CASSDGQYNEQFF
J gene: TRBJ1-4; D gene: -; V gene: TRBV5-1; CDR3 DNA: TGCGCCAGCAGCTCCGGACAGATGGCAACTAATGAAAAACTGTTTTTT; CDR3 protein: CASSSGQMATNEKLFF
J gene: TRBJ2-5; D gene: TRBD1; V gene: TRBV5-8; CDR3 DNA: TGTGCCAGCTCTCATAGGGACAGACAAGAGACCCAGTACTTC; CDR3 protein: CASSHRDRQETQYF
J gene: TRBJ1-2; D gene: -; V gene: TRBV6-5; CDR3 DNA: TGTGCCAGCAGTTACAGGGGAAGCAACTCGGGCTACACCTTC; CDR3 protein: CASSYRGSNSGYTF
J gene: TRBJ2-7; D gene: -; V gene: TRBV4-1; CDR3 DNA: TGCGCCAGCAGCCAAATGACAGTGCTTGGATACGAGCAGTACTTC; CDR3 protein: CASSQMTVLGYEQYF
J gene: TRBJ1-1; D gene: -; V gene: TRBV19; CDR3 DNA: TGTGCCAGTAGCTTATGGGCGGGCAGGACTGAAGCTTTCTTT; CDR3 protein: CASSLWAGRTEAFF
J gene: TRBJ2-3; D gene: -; V gene: TRBV2; CDR3 DNA: TGTGCCAGCAGTGTTGAACAGGGAGTCACAGATACGCAGTATTTT; CDR3 protein: CASSVEQGVTDTQYF
J gene: TRBJ1-3; D gene: -; V gene: TRBV15; CDR3 DNA: TGTGCCACCCGATTGAGCTCTGGAAACACCATATATTTT; CDR3 protein: CATRLSSGNTIYF
J gene: TRBJ2-7; D gene: -; V gene: TRBV4-1; CDR3 DNA: TGCGCCAGCAGCCAATTGGACGGGGGCTACGAGCAGTACTTC; CDR3 protein: CASSQLDGGYEQYF
J gene: TRBJ2-2; D gene: TRBD1; V gene: TRBV7-2; CDR3 DNA: TGTGCCAGCAGCTTAGATCGAGGCAGGGGGTTTTCCACCGGGGAGCTGTTTTTT; CDR3 protein: CASSLDRGRGFSTGELFF
J gene: TRBJ1-5; D gene: -; V gene: TRBV25-1; CDR3 DNA: TGTGCCAGCAGGGGCGGCAATCAGCCCCAGCATTTT; CDR3 protein: CASRGGNQPQHF
J gene: TRBJ2-3; D gene: TRBD2; V gene: TRBV6-5; CDR3 DNA: TGTGCCAGCAAATCAGCGGGGGGCCTTGGTGATACGCAGTATTTT; CDR3 protein: CASKSAGGLGDTQYF